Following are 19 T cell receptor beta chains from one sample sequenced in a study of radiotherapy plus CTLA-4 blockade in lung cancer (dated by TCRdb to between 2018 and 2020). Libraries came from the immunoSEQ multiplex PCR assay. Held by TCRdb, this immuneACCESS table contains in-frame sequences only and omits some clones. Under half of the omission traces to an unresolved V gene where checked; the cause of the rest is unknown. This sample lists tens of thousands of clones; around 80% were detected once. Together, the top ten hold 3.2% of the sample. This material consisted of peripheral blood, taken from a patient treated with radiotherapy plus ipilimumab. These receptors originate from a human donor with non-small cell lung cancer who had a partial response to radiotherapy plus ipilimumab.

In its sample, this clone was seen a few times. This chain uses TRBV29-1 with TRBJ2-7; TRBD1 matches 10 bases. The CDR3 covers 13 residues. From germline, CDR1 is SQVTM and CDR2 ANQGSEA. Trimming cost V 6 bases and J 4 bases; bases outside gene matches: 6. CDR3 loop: CSVGQGELYEQYF. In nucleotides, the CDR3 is TGCAGCGTCGGACAGGGGGAACTGTACGAGCAGTACTTC.

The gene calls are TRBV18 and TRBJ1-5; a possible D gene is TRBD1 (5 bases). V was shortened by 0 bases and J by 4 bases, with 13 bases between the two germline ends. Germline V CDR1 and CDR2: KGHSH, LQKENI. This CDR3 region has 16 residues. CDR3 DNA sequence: TGTGCCAGCTCACCACCGGGGAGGGGCGAGAATCAGCCCCAGCATTTT. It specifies CASSPPGRGENQPQHF.

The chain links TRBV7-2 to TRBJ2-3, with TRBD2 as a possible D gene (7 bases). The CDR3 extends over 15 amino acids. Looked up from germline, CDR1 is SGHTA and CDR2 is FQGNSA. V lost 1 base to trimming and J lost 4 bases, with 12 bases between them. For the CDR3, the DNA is TGTGCCAGCAGCTTAGGCGGCGGGGGCTCAGATACGCAGTATTTT. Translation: CASSLGGGGSDTQYF.

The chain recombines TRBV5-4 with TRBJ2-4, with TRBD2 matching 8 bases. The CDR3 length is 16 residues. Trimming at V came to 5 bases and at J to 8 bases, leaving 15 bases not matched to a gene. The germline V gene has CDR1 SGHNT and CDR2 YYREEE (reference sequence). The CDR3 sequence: CASRPGGGGRTDIQYF. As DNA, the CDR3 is TGTGCCAGCAGGCCGGGAGGGGGGGGGAGGACGGACATTCAGTACTTC.

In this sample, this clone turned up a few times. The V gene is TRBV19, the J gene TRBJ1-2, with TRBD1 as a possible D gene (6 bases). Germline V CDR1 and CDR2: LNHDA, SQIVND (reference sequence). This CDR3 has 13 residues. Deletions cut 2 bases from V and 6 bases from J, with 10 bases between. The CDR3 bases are TGTGCCAGTAGTATACAGGGGCGGGATGGCTACACCTTC. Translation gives CASSIQGRDGYTF.

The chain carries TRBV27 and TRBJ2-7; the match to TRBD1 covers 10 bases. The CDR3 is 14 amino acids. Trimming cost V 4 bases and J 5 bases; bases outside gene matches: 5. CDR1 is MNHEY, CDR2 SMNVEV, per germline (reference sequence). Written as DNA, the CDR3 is TGTGCCAGCAGTTCGACAGGGGGCGCGAACGAGCAGTACTTC. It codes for CASSSTGGANEQYF.

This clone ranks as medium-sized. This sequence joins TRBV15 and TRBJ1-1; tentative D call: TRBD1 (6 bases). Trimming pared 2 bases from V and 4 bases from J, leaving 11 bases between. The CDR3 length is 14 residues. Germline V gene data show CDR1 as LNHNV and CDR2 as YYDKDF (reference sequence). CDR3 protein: CATSRQGSGTEAFF. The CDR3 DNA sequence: TGTGCCACCAGCAGACAGGGGTCGGGCACTGAAGCTTTCTTT. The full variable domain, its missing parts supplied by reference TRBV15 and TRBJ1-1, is DAMVIQNPRYQVTQFGKPVTLSCSQTLNHNVMYWYQQKSSQAPKLLFHYYDKDFNNEADTPDNFQSRRPNTSFCFLDIRSPGLGDTAMYLCATSRQGSGTEAFFGQGTRLTVV.

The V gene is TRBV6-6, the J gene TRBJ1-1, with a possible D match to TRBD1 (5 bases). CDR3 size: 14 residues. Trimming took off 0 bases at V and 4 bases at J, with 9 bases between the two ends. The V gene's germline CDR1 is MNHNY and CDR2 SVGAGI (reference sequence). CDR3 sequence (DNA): TGTGCCAGCAGTTACTCAGGGGCGCTCACTGAAGCTTTCTTT. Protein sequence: CASSYSGALTEAFF.

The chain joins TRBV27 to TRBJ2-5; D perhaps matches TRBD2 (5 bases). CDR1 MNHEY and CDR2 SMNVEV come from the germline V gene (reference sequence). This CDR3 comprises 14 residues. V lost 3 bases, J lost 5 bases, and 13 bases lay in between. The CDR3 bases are TGTGCCAGCAGTTTCTTTGCGGGCGGGGAGACCCAGTACTTC. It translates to CASSFFAGGETQYF.

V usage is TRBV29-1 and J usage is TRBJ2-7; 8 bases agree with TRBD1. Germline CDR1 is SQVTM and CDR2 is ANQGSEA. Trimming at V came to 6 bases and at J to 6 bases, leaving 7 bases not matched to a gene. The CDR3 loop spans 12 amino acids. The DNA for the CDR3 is TGCAGCGTCACGACAGGGGCGAGCGAGCAGTACTTC. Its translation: CSVTTGASEQYF.

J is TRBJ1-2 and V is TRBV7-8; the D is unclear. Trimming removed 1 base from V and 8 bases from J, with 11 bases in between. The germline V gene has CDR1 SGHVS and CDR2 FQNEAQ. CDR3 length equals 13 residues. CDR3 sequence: CASSLVGERGYTF. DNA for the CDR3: TGTGCCAGCAGCTTAGTCGGGGAGAGAGGCTACACCTTC.

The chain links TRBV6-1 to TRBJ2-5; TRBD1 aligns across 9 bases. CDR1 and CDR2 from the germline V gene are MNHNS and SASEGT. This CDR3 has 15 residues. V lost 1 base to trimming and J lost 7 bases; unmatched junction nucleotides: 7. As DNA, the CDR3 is TGTGCCAGCAGTGAAGTGGGACAGGGCGGGGTGACCCAGTACTTC. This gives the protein CASSEVGQGGVTQYF.

In nucleotides, the CDR3 is TGTGCCAGAAGCTTAGTATATTCTAGCTCTGGAAACACCATATATTTT. Translated, it gives CARSLVYSSSGNTIYF. J is TRBJ1-3 and V is TRBV5-3, with D hard to call. TRBV5-3 is designated an ORF whose function remains uncertain. With 2 bases removed from V and 0 bases from J, the gap between germline ends came to 12 bases. The CDR3 sequence is 16 residues long.

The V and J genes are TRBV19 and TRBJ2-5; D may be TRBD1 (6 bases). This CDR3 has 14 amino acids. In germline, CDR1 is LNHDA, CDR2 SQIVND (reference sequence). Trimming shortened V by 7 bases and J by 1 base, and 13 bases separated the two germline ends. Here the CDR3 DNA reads TGTGCCAGTACCCCTGACAGGTTCCAAGAGACCCAGTACTTC. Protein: CASTPDRFQETQYF. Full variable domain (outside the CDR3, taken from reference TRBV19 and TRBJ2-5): DGGITQSPKYLFRKEGQNVTLSCEQNLNHDAMYWYRQDPGQGLRLIYYSQIVNDFQKGDIAEGYSVSREKKESFPLTVTSAQKNPTAFYLCASTPDRFQETQYFGPGTRLLVL.

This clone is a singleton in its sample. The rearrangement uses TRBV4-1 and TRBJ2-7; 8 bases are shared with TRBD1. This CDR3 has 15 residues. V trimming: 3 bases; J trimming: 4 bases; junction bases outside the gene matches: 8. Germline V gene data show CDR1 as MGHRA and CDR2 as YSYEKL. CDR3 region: CASSHGQGTSYEQYF. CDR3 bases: TGCGCCAGCAGCCACGGACAGGGAACAAGTTACGAGCAGTACTTC.

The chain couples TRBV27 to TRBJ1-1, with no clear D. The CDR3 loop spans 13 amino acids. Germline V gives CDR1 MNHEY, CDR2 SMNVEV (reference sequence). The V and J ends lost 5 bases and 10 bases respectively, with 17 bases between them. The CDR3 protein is CASSGRADFGAFF. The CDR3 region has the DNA TGTGCCAGCAGTGGGCGGGCAGATTTTGGAGCTTTCTTT.

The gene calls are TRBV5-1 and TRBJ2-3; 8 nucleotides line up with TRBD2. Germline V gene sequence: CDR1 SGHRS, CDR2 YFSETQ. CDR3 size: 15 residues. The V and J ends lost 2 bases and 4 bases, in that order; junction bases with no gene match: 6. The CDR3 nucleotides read TGCGCCAGCAGCTTCCCACTAGCGGCCCCAGATACGCAGTATTTT. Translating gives CASSFPLAAPDTQYF. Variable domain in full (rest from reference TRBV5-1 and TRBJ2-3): KAGVTQTPRYLIKTRGQQVTLSCSPISGHRSVSWYQQTPGQGLQFLFEYFSETQRNKGNFPGRFSGRQFSNSRSEMNVSTLELGDSALYLCASSFPLAAPDTQYFGPGTRLTVL.

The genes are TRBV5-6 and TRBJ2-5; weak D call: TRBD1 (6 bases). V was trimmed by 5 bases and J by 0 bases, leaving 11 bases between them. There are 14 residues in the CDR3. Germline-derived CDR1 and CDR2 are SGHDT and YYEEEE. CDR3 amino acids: CASRSDRYQETQYF. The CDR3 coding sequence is TGTGCCAGCAGAAGTGACAGGTACCAAGAGACCCAGTACTTC.

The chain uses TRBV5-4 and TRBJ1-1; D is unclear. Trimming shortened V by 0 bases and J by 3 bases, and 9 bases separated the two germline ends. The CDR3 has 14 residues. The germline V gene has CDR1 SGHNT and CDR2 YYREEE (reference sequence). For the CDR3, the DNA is TGTGCCAGCAGCTTGGGGCCCCGCCACACTGAAGCTTTCTTT. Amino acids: CASSLGPRHTEAFF. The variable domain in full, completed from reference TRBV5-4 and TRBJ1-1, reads ETGVTQSPTHLIKTRGQQVTLRCSSQSGHNTVSWYQQALGQGPQFIFQYYREEENGRGNFPPRFSGLQFPNYSSELNVNALELDDSALYLCASSLGPRHTEAFFGQGTRLTVV.